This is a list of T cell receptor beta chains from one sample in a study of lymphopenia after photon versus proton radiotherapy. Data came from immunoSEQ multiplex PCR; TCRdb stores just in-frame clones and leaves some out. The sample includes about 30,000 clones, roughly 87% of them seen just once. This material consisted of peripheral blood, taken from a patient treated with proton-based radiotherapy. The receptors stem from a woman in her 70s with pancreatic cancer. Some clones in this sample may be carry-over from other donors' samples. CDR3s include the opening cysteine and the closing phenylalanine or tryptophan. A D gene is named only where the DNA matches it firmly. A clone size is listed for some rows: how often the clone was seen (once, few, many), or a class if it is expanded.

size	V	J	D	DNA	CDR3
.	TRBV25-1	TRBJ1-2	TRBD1	TGTGCCAGCAGTGGGGACAGGGGGCCGGTCTATGGCTACACCTTC	CASSGDRGPVYGYTF
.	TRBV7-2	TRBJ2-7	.	TGTGCCAGCAGCTTAGACCGCGGGACAACCTACGAGCAGTACTTC	CASSLDRGTTYEQYF
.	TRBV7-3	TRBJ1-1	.	TGTGCCAGCAGCTTGGGGGGGCCCACTGAAGCTTTCTTT	CASSLGGPTEAFF
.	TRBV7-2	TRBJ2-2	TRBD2	TGTGCCAGCAGCTTAGGGACTAGTGTTGGGGAGCTGTTTTTT	CASSLGTSVGELFF
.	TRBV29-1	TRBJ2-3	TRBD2	TGCAGCGTTGAAGAAATCACTAGCGGAGATACGCAGTATTTT	CSVEEITSGDTQYF
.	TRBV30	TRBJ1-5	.	TGTGCCTGGAGATACCCCCTGGGGACCAATCAGCCCCAGCATTTT	CAWRYPLGTNQPQHF
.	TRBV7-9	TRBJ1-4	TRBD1	TGTGCCAGCAGCCCCAGGGGGCAGGGGGAAAAACTGTTTTTT	CASSPRGQGEKLFF
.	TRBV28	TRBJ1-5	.	TGTGCCAGCGCGATGGGGTATAGCAATCAGCCCCAGCATTTT	CASAMGYSNQPQHF
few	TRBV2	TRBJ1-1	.	TGTGCCAGCAGTGAAACCTTCCCCGGGACCCAGGGGACTGAAGCTTTCTTT	CASSETFPGTQGTEAFF
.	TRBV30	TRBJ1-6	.	TGTGCCTGTACACAAATCGATAATTCACCCCTCCACTTT	CACTQIDNSPLHF
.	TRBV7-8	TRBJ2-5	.	TGTGCCAGCAGCTTTACAAGCTTAGAGACCCAGTACTTC	CASSFTSLETQYF
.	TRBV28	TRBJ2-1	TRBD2	TGTGCCAGCAGTCCTATCATGGGGAGGGCAAATGAGCAGTTCTTC	CASSPIMGRANEQFF
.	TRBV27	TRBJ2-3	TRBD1	TGTGCCAGCAGTTCAGGGGGAAGTATCGTGTCAGATACGCAGTATTTT	CASSSGGSIVSDTQYF
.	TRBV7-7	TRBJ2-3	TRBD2	TGTGCTAGCAGCTTGAGGGAGGGAAGCACAGATACGCAGTATTTT	CASSLREGSTDTQYF
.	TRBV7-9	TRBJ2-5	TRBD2	TGTGCCAGCAGCTATTTGTGGACTAGCGGCAAAGAGACCCAGTACTTC	CASSYLWTSGKETQYF
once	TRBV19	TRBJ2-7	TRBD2	TGTGCCAGTAGAAGCGGGAGCTCCTACGAGCAGTACTTC	CASRSGSSYEQYF
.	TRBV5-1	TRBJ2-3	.	TGCGCCAGCCGGACAGAGACAGATACGCAGTATTTT	CASRTETDTQYF
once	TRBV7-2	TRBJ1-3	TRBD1	TGTGCCAGCAGCAGGGGGCGAGGAGGAAACACCATATATTTT	CASSRGRGGNTIYF
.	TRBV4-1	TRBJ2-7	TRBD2	TGCGCCAGCAGCCAAGAAACGGCGGGAGGGCGCTACGAGCAGTACTTC	CASSQETAGGRYEQYF
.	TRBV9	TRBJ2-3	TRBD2	TGTGCCAGCAGCGCGTTACTAGCGGGAGGAACAGATACGCAGTATTTT	CASSALLAGGTDTQYF
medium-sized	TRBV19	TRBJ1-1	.	TGTGCCAGTAGTGAAGGTGGCGGCACTGAAGCTTTCTTT	CASSEGGGTEAFF
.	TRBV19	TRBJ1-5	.	TGTGCCAGTAGTTTAGGAGGGGATCAGCCCCAGCATTTT	CASSLGGDQPQHF
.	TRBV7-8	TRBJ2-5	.	TGTGCCAGCAGCTTAGGCGGGAACCAAGAGACCCAGTACTTC	CASSLGGNQETQYF
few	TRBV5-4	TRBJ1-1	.	TGTGCCAGCAGCCTGGGAGGAGGGGGGAACACTGAAGCTTTCTTT	CASSLGGGGNTEAFF
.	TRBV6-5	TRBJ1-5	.	TGTGCCAGCAGGCTAAATAGCAATCAGCCCCAGCATTTT	CASRLNSNQPQHF
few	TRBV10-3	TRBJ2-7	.	TGTGCCATCAGTGCCTCCGGGACATTCTACGAGCAGTACTTC	CAISASGTFYEQYF
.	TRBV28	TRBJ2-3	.	TGTGCCAGCAGCACACAGGGTTACACGACGGTTGGAGATACGCAGTATTTT	CASSTQGYTTVGDTQYF
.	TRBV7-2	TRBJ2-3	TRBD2	TGTGCCAGCAGCTCGGGACTAGCGGGAGGACTCACAGATACGCAGTATTTT	CASSSGLAGGLTDTQYF
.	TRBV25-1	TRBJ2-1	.	TGTGCCAGCAGTGAAGTCTCGACGAGAGACCATGAGCAGTTCTTC	CASSEVSTRDHEQFF
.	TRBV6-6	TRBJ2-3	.	TGTGCCAGCAGCCCCGGACGGGGGGCAACAGATACGCAGTATTTT	CASSPGRGATDTQYF
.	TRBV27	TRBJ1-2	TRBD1	TGTGCCAGCAGTAACGGACAGGGGGGCGGCTACACCTTC	CASSNGQGGGYTF
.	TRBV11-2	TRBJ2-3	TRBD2	TGTGCCAGCAGCGCTCGGACTAGCGTGGGAAGCACAGATACGCAGTATTTT	CASSARTSVGSTDTQYF
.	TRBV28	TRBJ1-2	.	TGTGCCAGCAGGTCGACAGGAGCTAACTATGGCTACACCTTC	CASRSTGANYGYTF
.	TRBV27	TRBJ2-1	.	TGTGCCAGCAGTTTCCGAAGGCTTGTCGATGAGCAGTTCTTC	CASSFRRLVDEQFF
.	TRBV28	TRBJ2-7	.	TGTGCCAGCAGTCCGGCTGGACACTTCTACGAGCAGTACTTC	CASSPAGHFYEQYF
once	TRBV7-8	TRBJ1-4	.	TGTGCCAGCAGCTCCCTGCTGGCTAATGAAAAACTGTTTTTT	CASSSLLANEKLFF
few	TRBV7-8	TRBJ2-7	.	TGTGCCAGCAGCGGGCAGGGTGCCTACGAGCAGTACTTC	CASSGQGAYEQYF
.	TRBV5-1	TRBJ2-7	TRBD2	TGCGCCAGCAGCCGGACAACCGGGACTAGCTTCGACGAGCAGTACTTC	CASSRTTGTSFDEQYF
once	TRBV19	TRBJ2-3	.	TGTGCCGCAGGGGGGAGGACAGATACGCAGTATTTT	CAAGGRTDTQYF
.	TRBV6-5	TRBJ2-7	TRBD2	TGTGCCAGCAGTTACCGGGGTAGCGGGAACTACGAGCAGTACTTC	CASSYRGSGNYEQYF
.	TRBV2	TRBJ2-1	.	TGTGCCAGCAGTGCCGGGACCAATGAGCAGTTCTTC	CASSAGTNEQFF
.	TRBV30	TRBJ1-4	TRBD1	TGTGCTTTTCAGGGGGCAACTAATGAAAAACTGTTTTTT	CAFQGATNEKLFF
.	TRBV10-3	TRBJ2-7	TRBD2	TGTGCCACCAGTAGCGGGCCCTACGAGCAGTACTTC	CATSSGPYEQYF
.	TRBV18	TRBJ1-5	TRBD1	TGTGCCAGCTCGCTCAAGACAGGGTTTGGACAGCCCCAGCATTTT	CASSLKTGFGQPQHF
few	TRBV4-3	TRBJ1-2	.	TGCGCCAGCAGCCCGCAAACGGGGGATGGCTACACCTTC	CASSPQTGDGYTF
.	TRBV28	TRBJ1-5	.	TGTGCCAGCAGTTTAGGCGCCGCTTTAGGGTCCCAGCATTTT	CASSLGAALGSQHF
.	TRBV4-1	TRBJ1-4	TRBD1	TGCGCCAGCAGCCCCGGGACAGGACGAGTTGAAAAACTGTTTTTT	CASSPGTGRVEKLFF
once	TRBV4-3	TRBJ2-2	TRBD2	TGCGCCAGCAGCCAAGTGGTGAGCGGGAGCCTCGGGGAGCTGTTTTTT	CASSQVVSGSLGELFF
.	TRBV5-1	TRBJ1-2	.	TGCGCCAGCAGCTCCGATCCAGGGAGGGGGATCTATGGCTACACCTTC	CASSSDPGRGIYGYTF
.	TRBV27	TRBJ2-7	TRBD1	TGTGCCAGCAGTTTAAACAGGGGCGGCGAGCAGTACTTC	CASSLNRGGEQYF
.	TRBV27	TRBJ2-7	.	TGTGCCAGCAATTACGACAGGAACTCCTACGAGCAGTACTTC	CASNYDRNSYEQYF